This paragraph reports one T cell receptor (beta chain). The antigen remains unidentified. The CDR3 contains 15 residues. After removal of 4 bases from V and 4 bases from J, the junction contained 6 bases not matched to a gene. Germline-derived CDR1 and CDR2 are SGHTA and FQGTGA. Assay used: immunoSEQ multiplex PCR; TCRdb lists only in-frame clones, some missing. The table shows roughly 65,000 clones, with about 94% occurring only once. This entry comes from a study of cytomegalovirus exposure and HLA in healthy donors. Study conclusions and caveats: The tendency of first-cohort TCR clusters to co-occur in the approximately 110 validation repertoires was identified by a subsequent analysis. The authors enumerated 164 TCR beta chains as linked to cytomegalovirus. Cytomegalovirus status was reportedly diagnosed by the classifier with high sensitivity and specificity.

The TCR sequence derives from a man younger than 30 in good health and CMV-seropositive. The chain uses TRBV7-3 and TRBJ2-5; 10 nucleotides align to TRBD1. The specimen was PBMCs. As DNA, the CDR3 is TGTGCCAGCAGCTATGGTCGGGACAGGGGAGAGACCCAGTACTTC. Translated: CASSYGRDRGETQYF.